The 20 T cell receptor beta chains reported below all come from one sample, sequenced in a study of blood T cell repertoires in COVID-19 (dated by TCRdb to 2018 to 2021). Library construction relied on the immunoSEQ multiplex PCR assay. Held by TCRdb, this immuneACCESS table contains in-frame sequences only and omits some clones. Under half of the omission traces to an unresolved V gene where checked; the cause of the rest is unknown. Recorded for this sample are just over 150,000 clones; roughly 90% of them occurred a single time. The ten largest clones take up about 6.6% of the sample. Sequenced input: PBMCs or T cells enriched from blood (not recorded which). These receptors all come from a woman aged 45-60 years who had recovered from COVID-19.

The chain carries TRBV15 and TRBJ1-5; 7 bases align to TRBD1. Germline values: CDR1 LNHNV, CDR2 YYDKDF (reference sequence). This CDR3 has 15 amino acids. Trimming removed 3 bases from V and 4 bases from J; junction bases left unmatched: 6. The CDR3 bases are TGTGCCACCAGCAGGGCGGGGGGACAGAATCAGCCCCAGCATTTT. Amino acids: CATSRAGGQNQPQHF.

V is TRBV24-1 and J is TRBJ1-3; D ambiguous. V dropped 3 bases and J dropped 0 bases, with 5 bases sitting between them. The germline CDR1 and CDR2 sequences are KGHDR and SFDVKD. CDR3 length: 14 residues. The CDR3 protein is CATSDPSSGNTIYF. The DNA of the CDR3 is TGTGCCACCAGTGATCCGAGCTCTGGAAACACCATATATTTT.

This clone was seen once. CDR3 DNA: TGTGCCAGTAGTATGCTAGACAGGTGGGCTGAAGCTTTCTTT. It specifies CASSMLDRWAEAFF. The chain combines TRBV19 with TRBJ1-1; D might be TRBD1 (6 bases). Trimming shortened V by 3 bases and J by 6 bases, and 14 bases separated the two germline ends. Germline loops: CDR1 LNHDA, CDR2 SQIVND (reference sequence). CDR3 length: 14 residues. The full variable domain, completed using reference TRBV19 and TRBJ1-1, is DGGITQSPKYLFRKEGQNVTLSCEQNLNHDAMYWYRQDPGQGLRLIYYSQIVNDFQKGDIAEGYSVSREKKESFPLTVTSAQKNPTAFYLCASSMLDRWAEAFFGQGTRLTVV.

The rearrangement links TRBV6-2 or TRBV6-3 to TRBJ2-7, with 10 nucleotides matching TRBD2. Germline CDR1 and CDR2: MNHEY and SVGEGT. The CDR3 consists of 17 residues. The J segment lost 2 bases and the V segment lost 4 bases, leaving 11 bases of the junction unmatched. CDR3 loop: CASSSFFLAGDTYEQYF. For the CDR3, the DNA is TGTGCCAGCAGTTCCTTCTTCCTAGCGGGGGATACCTACGAGCAGTACTTC.

This chain connects TRBV11-3 to TRBJ1-1; D not certain. Trimming removed 3 bases from V and 10 bases from J, with 15 bases in between. The CDR3 is 13 amino acids. Germline CDR1 is SGHNT and CDR2 is YENEEA. The CDR3 loop reads CASSFEVAPAAFF. In DNA form, the CDR3 reads TGTGCCAGCAGCTTCGAAGTAGCGCCCGCAGCTTTCTTT. Full variable domain (outside the CDR3, taken from reference TRBV11-3 and TRBJ1-1): EAGVVQSPRYKIIEKKQPVAFWCNPISGHNTLYWYLQNLGQGPELLIRYENEEAVDDSQLPKDRFSAERLKGVDSTLKIQPAELGDSAVYLCASSFEVAPAAFFGQGTRLTVV.

The V gene is TRBV30, the J gene TRBJ1-2; perhaps TRBD1 as D (6 bases). CDR3 size: 13 residues. V lost 3 bases to trimming and J lost 2 bases, with 10 bases between them. Germline CDR1 and CDR2: GTSNPN and SVGIG (reference sequence). The CDR3 nucleotides are TGTGCCTGGAGCTCGGGGACAAACTATGGCTACACCTTC. Translated, it gives CAWSSGTNYGYTF.

This chain joins TRBV7-2 and TRBJ2-7; perhaps TRBD1 as D (6 bases). Trimming left V 4 bases short and J 3 bases short, with 13 bases between. Germline V CDR1 and CDR2: SGHTA, FQGNSA. The CDR3 consists of 14 residues. In nucleotides, the CDR3 is TGTGCCAGCAGCTCCCTTGACAGGCTCTACGAGCAGTACTTC. Protein product: CASSSLDRLYEQYF.

The CDR3 sequence: CASSYSRGGEAFF. Here the CDR3 DNA reads TGTGCCAGCAGTTACTCACGGGGGGGAGAAGCTTTCTTT. The chain recombines TRBV6-5 with TRBJ1-1; tentatively, D is TRBD1 (5 bases). Germline V gives CDR1 MNHEY, CDR2 SVGAGI. The CDR3 is 13 residues long. The ends were cut back, 0 bases at V and 8 bases at J, with 10 bases in the middle.

The rearrangement uses TRBV5-4 and TRBJ2-1; a weak D match, TRBD1 (6 bases). The V gene lost 2 bases and the J gene lost 0 bases, with 12 bases spanning the gap. Germline V gives CDR1 SGHNT, CDR2 YYREEE (reference sequence). The CDR3 extends over 16 amino acids. CDR3 nucleotide sequence: TGTGCCAGCAGCTTTCTACAGGGTGTCTCCTACAATGAGCAGTTCTTC. This codes for CASSFLQGVSYNEQFF.

This chain links TRBV19 with TRBJ2-1; tentatively, D is TRBD2 (6 bases). Per the germline V gene, CDR1 is LNHDA and CDR2 is SQIVND (reference sequence). The CDR3 runs 14 residues. V lost 6 bases, J lost 1 base, and 10 bases lay in between. The CDR3 here is CASSRGNSYNEQFF. CDR3 in DNA: TGTGCCAGTAGCCGGGGGAATTCCTACAATGAGCAGTTCTTC.

The chain joins TRBV19 to TRBJ2-2; possible D gene TRBD1, 6 bases. The CDR3 is 13 residues long. Germline-derived CDR1 and CDR2 are LNHDA and SQIVND (reference sequence). V was cut by 1 base and J by 8 bases, with 8 bases left in between. This CDR3 is CASSIVGAGELFF. The CDR3 region has the DNA TGTGCCAGTAGTATAGTGGGGGCTGGGGAGCTGTTTTTT.

V and J are TRBV24-1 and TRBJ1-3, with D perhaps matching TRBD1 (5 bases). V lost 9 bases and J 4 bases, leaving 18 bases between the germline ends. CDR3 size: 15 residues. Germline CDR1 reads KGHDR; CDR2 reads SFDVKD. The CDR3 loop is CATDIRGEGGNTIYF. The CDR3 DNA is TGTGCCACCGACATACGAGGGGAGGGCGGAAACACCATATATTTT.

CDR3 DNA: TGTGCCAGCACTACCCCCCGGCAGGTCCCCTACGAGCAGTACTTC. Its translation is CASTTPRQVPYEQYF. This chain links TRBV6-5 with TRBJ2-7; D call uncertain. The V and J ends lost 7 bases and 2 bases respectively, with 18 bases between them. The CDR3 is 15 residues long. The germline gives CDR1 MNHEY, CDR2 SVGAGI.

This rearrangement joins TRBV19 to TRBJ1-2; TRBD1 is a possible D gene (5 bases). Trimming removed 5 bases at V and 5 bases at J, with 21 bases between. The CDR3 runs 16 residues. Germline V gene sequence: CDR1 LNHDA, CDR2 SQIVND (reference sequence). DNA for the CDR3: TGTGCCAGTAGTGCCCGTACAGGCGTGGGGCCTTATGGCTACACCTTC. Residues: CASSARTGVGPYGYTF. Full variable domain (missing parts from reference TRBV19 and TRBJ1-2): DGGITQSPKYLFRKEGQNVTLSCEQNLNHDAMYWYRQDPGQGLRLIYYSQIVNDFQKGDIAEGYSVSREKKESFPLTVTSAQKNPTAFYLCASSARTGVGPYGYTFGSGTRLTVV.

The V and J genes are TRBV4-2 and TRBJ2-5; 8 bases agree with TRBD2. Germline assignment: CDR1 LGHNA and CDR2 YNFKEQ. V gave up 3 bases and J gave up 1 base; unmatched junction bases: 7. This CDR3 spans 16 amino acids. This chain's CDR3 is CASSQGSGVTQETQYF. CDR3 sequence (DNA): TGTGCCAGCAGCCAGGGTAGCGGGGTTACCCAAGAGACCCAGTACTTC.

V is TRBV7-2 and J is TRBJ2-7; TRBD1 is a possible D gene (5 bases). In germline, CDR1 is SGHTA, CDR2 FQGNSA. The V gene lost 2 bases and the J gene lost 6 bases, with 14 bases spanning the gap. The CDR3 sequence is 14 residues long. CDR3 DNA: TGTGCCAGCAGCTTAAAATATTCAGGGTCCGAGCAGTACTTC. Translated: CASSLKYSGSEQYF.

The chain links TRBV5-1 to TRBJ2-1, with TRBD2 matching 15 bases. The germline V gene has CDR1 SGHRS and CDR2 YFSETQ. There are 18 residues in the CDR3. Unmatched junction bases numbered 7, after V lost 4 bases and J lost 2 bases. CDR3 in DNA: TGCGCCAGCAGCCAGGGACTAGCGGGGGGATTTGCCTACAATGAGCAGTTCTTC. Protein sequence: CASSQGLAGGFAYNEQFF.

The genes are TRBV2 and TRBJ1-5, with a tentative D call TRBD1 (6 bases). The CDR3 has 16 residues. Looked up from germline, CDR1 is SNHLY and CDR2 is FYNNEI. V lost 6 bases, J lost 4 bases, and 19 bases lay in between. CDR3 sequence reads: CASRKGTGLGNQPQHF. The CDR3 coding sequence is TGTGCCAGCAGGAAGGGAACAGGGCTAGGAAATCAGCCCCAGCATTTT.

This clone was seen only once. The chain employs TRBV7-9 and TRBJ1-3; D possibly corresponds to TRBD1 (5 bases). Deletions cut 1 base from V and 2 bases from J, with 9 bases between. Germline V lookup: CDR1 SEHNR, CDR2 FQNEAQ (reference sequence). The CDR3 is 15 residues long. The DNA for the CDR3 is TGTGCCAGCAGCTTAGTGGGGGGAGCTGGAAACACCATATATTTT. Its translation: CASSLVGGAGNTIYF.

The CDR3 spells CAMARTGQRSPLHF. Here the CDR3 DNA reads TGTGCCATGGCCCGGACAGGGCAGCGTTCACCCCTCCACTTT. J is TRBJ1-6 and V is TRBV10-3; 8 positions agree with TRBD1. V was pared by 9 bases and J by 9 bases, with 10 bases of the junction left unmatched. Germline-derived CDR1 and CDR2 are ENHRY and SYGVKD. The CDR3 is 14 residues long.